What follows are 30 T cell receptor beta chains derived from one specimen sequenced in a study of blood T cell repertoires in COVID-19. Sequencing used immunoSEQ multiplex PCR; TCRdb keeps in-frame clones, though not all of them. Of about 200,000 clones listed, approximately 80% are singletons. Material: peripheral blood. The receptors were gathered from a human donor in a cohort sampled during active COVID-19.

This chain joins TRBV5-1 and TRBJ1-1, with D maybe TRBD1 (6 bases). The V end was cut by 3 bases, the J end by 4 bases, with 10 bases between. CDR3 length: 13 amino acids. Germline CDR1 and CDR2: SGHRS and YFSETQ. The CDR3 loop is CASSSQGGTEAFF. CDR3 bases: TGCGCCAGCAGCTCACAGGGTGGCACTGAAGCTTTCTTT.

This rearrangement joins TRBV11-2 to TRBJ2-7; D possibly corresponds to TRBD2 (6 bases). The CDR3 contains 16 residues. V was cut by 4 bases and J by 4 bases, with 20 bases left in between. CDR1 SGHAT and CDR2 FQNNGV come from the germline V gene. In DNA form, the CDR3 reads TGTGCCAGCAGCTCAAGGGGCCGGGGAGGAAAATACGAGCAGTACTTC. This sequence encodes CASSSRGRGGKYEQYF.

This clone was counted between two and nine times. This chain connects TRBV6-1 to TRBJ1-2; D remains ambiguous. The CDR3 runs 14 residues. Germline CDR1 MNHNS, CDR2 SASEGT. V was trimmed by 2 bases and J by 4 bases, leaving 11 bases between them. The CDR3 here is CASSENGEGYGYTF. The CDR3, as DNA: TGTGCCAGCAGTGAAAACGGGGAAGGCTATGGCTACACCTTC.

The V and J genes are TRBV6-5 and TRBJ2-7; weak D call: TRBD2 (7 bases). Germline CDR1 is MNHEY and CDR2 is SVGAGI. V shed 8 bases and J shed 7 bases, with 24 bases lying between them. This CDR3 is 15 amino acids long. The CDR3: CASSNPSSGGHEQYF. Here the CDR3 DNA reads TGTGCCAGCTCCAACCCCTCATCGGGGGGCCATGAGCAGTACTTC.

The chain has TRBV7-2 and TRBJ1-2; 8 nucleotides line up with TRBD1. The CDR3 length is 13 residues. CDR1 and CDR2 (germline): SGHTA, FQGNSA. The ends lost 4 bases at V and 3 bases at J; junction bases unmatched: 1. The CDR3 loop reads CASSSDRDYGYTF. The CDR3 nucleotides read TGTGCCAGCAGCTCGGACAGGGACTATGGCTACACCTTC.

The chain is built from TRBV12-5 and TRBJ2-1; 10 bases are shared with TRBD2. Germline V gene sequence: CDR1 LGHNT, CDR2 FRNRAP. V was clipped by 5 bases and J by 6 bases; unmatched bases: 13. This CDR3 is built from 17 residues. The CDR3 nucleotides read TGTGCTAGTGGTCCCCCCGGGTTAGCGGGAGGTTTCAATGAGCAGTTCTTC. This sequence encodes CASGPPGLAGGFNEQFF.

The chain links TRBV24-1 to TRBJ2-1; D perhaps matches TRBD1 (5 bases). CDR1 and CDR2 (germline): KGHDR, SFDVKD. The V and J ends lost 3 bases and 6 bases respectively, with 14 bases between them. This CDR3 contains 15 residues. The DNA of the CDR3 is TGTGCCACCAGTGATCCCATCGACAGCCGCAATGAGCAGTTCTTC. Protein product: CATSDPIDSRNEQFF.

The V and J genes are TRBV6-5 and TRBJ2-7; TRBD2 matches 10 bases. Germline CDR1 and CDR2: MNHEY and SVGAGI. Trimming cost V 2 bases and J 2 bases; bases outside gene matches: 3. This CDR3 has 15 residues. CDR3 protein: CASSYGTSATYEQYF. The CDR3 DNA reads TGTGCCAGCAGTTACGGGACTAGCGCAACCTACGAGCAGTACTTC.

In its sample, this clone was seen once. The rearrangement links TRBV19 to TRBJ2-3; D not resolved. In germline, CDR1 is LNHDA, CDR2 SQIVND (reference sequence). CDR3 length equals 14 residues. Trimming pared 8 bases from V and 0 bases from J, leaving 12 bases between. The DNA for the CDR3 is TGTGCCAGTTCAGAGGCGCGTAGCACAGATACGCAGTATTTT. Encoded protein: CASSEARSTDTQYF.

This CDR3 is CASSSGTSRYNEQFF. In DNA, the CDR3 is TGTGCCAGCAGTTCCGGGACTAGCAGATACAATGAGCAGTTCTTC. The chain recombines TRBV5-4 with TRBJ2-1; 9 nucleotides match TRBD2. Germline V gives CDR1 SGHNT, CDR2 YYREEE (reference sequence). Trimming took 5 bases from V and 4 from J; bases not matched to a gene: 7. The CDR3 spans 15 residues.

The genes are TRBV2 and TRBJ2-5, with 7 bases matching TRBD2. Germline assignment: CDR1 SNHLY and CDR2 FYNNEI. The CDR3 sequence is 16 residues long. V shed 2 bases and J 1 base; nucleotides not matched to a gene: 7. As DNA, the CDR3 is TGTGCCAGCAGTGAACTCGGCGGGAGTATCCAAGAGACCCAGTACTTC. Protein product: CASSELGGSIQETQYF.

This chain connects TRBV11-3 to TRBJ2-2, with 9 bases matching TRBD2. This CDR3 comprises 15 residues. Germline V gene lookup returns CDR1 SGHNT and CDR2 YENEEA. The junction had 5 bases not matched to a gene; V was cut back by 1 base and J by 8 bases. The CDR3: CASSLGVAGAGELFF. As DNA, the CDR3 is TGTGCCAGCAGCTTAGGAGTAGCGGGAGCTGGGGAGCTGTTTTTT.

This clone was observed once. This chain uses TRBV10-3 with TRBJ2-3, with 9 bases fitting TRBD1. Trimming at V came to 10 bases and at J to 0 bases, leaving 5 bases not matched to a gene. Germline CDR1 reads ENHRY; CDR2 reads SYGVKD. The CDR3 totals 14 residues. CDR3 bases: TGTGCCACGGGACAGGGAACAAGCACAGATACGCAGTATTTT. It specifies CATGQGTSTDTQYF.

This clone was detected only a few times. The chain links TRBV27 to TRBJ2-1; 8 nucleotides match TRBD1. CDR3 length: 14 amino acids. Germline CDR1 and CDR2: MNHEY and SMNVEV (reference sequence). V was pared by 2 bases and J by 8 bases, with 5 bases of the junction left unmatched. CDR3 amino acids: CASSLTAGGYEQFF. The CDR3 DNA follows: TGTGCCAGCAGTTTAACTGCAGGGGGCTATGAGCAGTTCTTC.

The chain has TRBV2 and TRBJ1-6; D not resolved. The V and J ends lost 4 bases and 5 bases respectively, with 6 bases between them. Germline V gives CDR1 SNHLY, CDR2 FYNNEI. The CDR3 has 13 amino acids. CDR3 sequence reads: CASSVQNNSPLHF. The DNA of the CDR3 is TGTGCCAGCAGTGTCCAGAATAATTCACCCCTCCACTTT.

This clone has just one count. The V call is TRBV28, the J call TRBJ1-2; D remains ambiguous. Between the trimmed V and J ends, which lost 4 bases and 2 bases, there was a span of 8 bases. Per the germline V gene, CDR1 is MDHEN and CDR2 is SYDVKM. This CDR3 comprises 13 residues. The chain's CDR3 is CASSSHQNYGYTF. DNA of the CDR3: TGTGCCAGCAGTTCGCACCAGAACTATGGCTACACCTTC.

CDR3 sequence: CASSWGGRNTEAFF. Here the CDR3 DNA reads TGTGCCAGCAGCTGGGGGGGACGGAACACTGAAGCTTTCTTT. The chain couples TRBV7-8 to TRBJ1-1, with D perhaps TRBD1 (5 bases). The CDR3 extends over 14 amino acids. Trimming pared 4 bases from V and 1 base from J, leaving 10 bases between. CDR1 and CDR2 (germline): SGHVS, FQNEAQ.

The V and J genes are TRBV7-9 and TRBJ2-1; TRBD1 agrees at 9 bases. Per germline, CDR1 SEHNR and CDR2 FQNEAQ (reference sequence). V was clipped by 4 bases and J by 7 bases; unmatched bases: 8. CDR3 length: 15 residues. CDR3 in DNA: TGTGCCAGCAGCTCTTCGGGACAGGGTGTGAATGAGCAGTTCTTC. It encodes CASSSSGQGVNEQFF.

The rearrangement uses TRBV11-3 and TRBJ2-1, with a weak D call TRBD2 (5 bases). Germline V gene lookup returns CDR1 SGHNT and CDR2 YENEEA. Trimming took off 4 bases at V and 9 bases at J, with 10 bases between the two ends. This CDR3 region has 12 residues. The CDR3 protein is CASSSEVGEQFF. The CDR3 coding sequence is TGTGCCAGCAGCTCGGAGGTTGGTGAGCAGTTCTTC.

The sample holds one count of this clone. The chain employs TRBV11-2 and TRBJ2-7; no clear D. CDR1 is SGHAT and CDR2 is FQNNGV in the germline V gene. V was clipped by 5 bases and J by 0 bases, with 8 bases between them. The length of the CDR3 is 13 residues. The CDR3 region has the DNA TGTGCCAGCAGCGTCCTCAGCTCCTACGAGCAGTACTTC. The encoded protein is CASSVLSSYEQYF.

The V and J genes are TRBV10-3 and TRBJ2-1; a weak D match, TRBD2 (6 bases). This CDR3 spans 16 amino acids. V gave up 0 bases and J gave up 7 bases, with 16 bases separating them. Germline V lookup: CDR1 ENHRY, CDR2 SYGVKD. The CDR3 DNA is TGTGCCATCAGTGAGTCTGTGGCGGGGCCTGGGAATGAGCAGTTCTTC. Translated, it gives CAISESVAGPGNEQFF.

V and J are TRBV7-2 and TRBJ2-4; D unresolved. The CDR3 extends over 14 amino acids. CDR1 and CDR2 (germline): SGHTA, FQGNSA. Trimming removed 4 bases from V and 3 bases from J, with 10 bases in between. Here the CDR3 reads CASSSVRVKNIQYF. The CDR3, as DNA: TGTGCCAGCAGCTCCGTCCGGGTCAAAAACATTCAGTACTTC.

The V gene is TRBV7-9, the J gene TRBJ1-2; D is unclear. V was pared by 1 base and J by 3 bases, with 6 bases between. Looked up from germline, CDR1 is SEHNR and CDR2 is FQNEAQ (reference sequence). The CDR3 sequence is 13 residues long. The CDR3 loop reads CASSLDEDYGYTF. For the CDR3, the DNA is TGTGCCAGCAGCTTAGATGAGGACTATGGCTACACCTTC.

The gene calls are TRBV4-2 and TRBJ2-7, with no clear D. Germline lookup yields CDR1 LGHNA and CDR2 YNFKEQ. Trimming stripped 1 base from V and 6 bases from J, with 7 bases between. The CDR3 extends over 12 amino acids. The CDR3 DNA sequence: TGTGCCAGCAGCCAAGTCCCTAGCGAGCAGTACTTC. Amino acid sequence: CASSQVPSEQYF.

This clone appeared a few times. The chain couples TRBV10-3 to TRBJ2-7; 10 nucleotides agree with TRBD2. CDR3 size: 15 residues. Trimming removed 6 bases from V and 2 bases from J; junction bases left unmatched: 7. Germline V gene lookup returns CDR1 ENHRY and CDR2 SYGVKD. CDR3 bases: TGTGCCATCAGCCCGGTAGCGGGAGGAACCTACGAGCAGTACTTC. Amino acids: CAISPVAGGTYEQYF.

V usage is TRBV11-2 and J usage is TRBJ1-2; D not resolved. CDR3 size: 12 residues. V lost 5 bases and J lost 8, with 12 bases in between. From germline, CDR1 is SGHAT and CDR2 FQNNGV. The CDR3 protein is CASSVQLGGYTF. The CDR3 DNA follows: TGTGCCAGCAGCGTCCAGCTCGGGGGCTACACCTTC.

This clone has just a few counts. The rearrangement uses TRBV6-5 and TRBJ1-5; tentatively, D is TRBD1 (5 bases). There are 14 residues in the CDR3. The V end lost 6 bases, the J end lost 0 bases, and 9 bases lay between the germline ends. Germline CDR1 and CDR2: MNHEY and SVGAGI. In DNA, the CDR3 is TGTGCCAGCAGGAAGGGGAATAGCAATCAGCCCCAGCATTTT. This sequence encodes CASRKGNSNQPQHF.

The V call is TRBV2, the J call TRBJ1-1; D possibly corresponds to TRBD1 (6 bases). The CDR3 is 14 residues long. Germline assignment: CDR1 SNHLY and CDR2 FYNNEI. V was pared by 11 bases and J by 4 bases, with 20 bases between. The CDR3 loop reads CAGWPGQIFTEAFF. The CDR3 nucleotides are TGTGCCGGATGGCCGGGACAAATATTCACTGAAGCTTTCTTT.

The V and J genes are TRBV5-1 and TRBJ2-2, with TRBD2 matching over 9 bases. Unmatched junction bases numbered 8, after V lost 3 bases and J lost 5 bases. CDR3 length: 16 amino acids. Germline assignment: CDR1 SGHRS and CDR2 YFSETQ. The CDR3 DNA is TGCGCCAGCAGCTCGGCTAGCGGGACAGTTACCGGGGAGCTGTTTTTT. Its protein is CASSSASGTVTGELFF.

The chain is built from TRBV19 and TRBJ1-5; D is uncertain. The CDR3 extends over 14 amino acids. The V and J ends lost 0 bases and 6 bases respectively, with 9 bases between them. Germline V gene data show CDR1 as LNHDA and CDR2 as SQIVND (reference sequence). CDR3 protein: CASSIETVGQPQHF. Written as DNA, the CDR3 is TGTGCCAGTAGTATAGAAACGGTTGGTCAGCCCCAGCATTTT.